A selection of T cell receptor beta chains follows, all from one sample in a study of cytomegalovirus exposure and HLA in healthy donors. Produced via immunoSEQ multiplex PCR; TCRdb's table is partial and in-frame only. The sample has over 150,000 clones, around 80% seen once; the top ten hold around 5%. The sample was PBMCs. The receptor source for this set is a man between 18 and 29 years old in good health and CMV-seronegative. The CDR3 runs from the conserved cysteine through the conserved F or W. Fields, in order: CDR3 DNA, CDR3 protein, V gene, D gene, J gene, clone size. D genes are given only for firm matches. Clone size, where shown, is once, few, many, or a class for clones that have expanded.

CDR3nt: TGTGCCAGCAGTTATGTGTCTAATCAGCCCCAGCATTTT
CDR3aa: CASSYVSNQPQHF
v_gene: TRBV6-6
d_gene: NA
j_gene: TRBJ1-5
abundance: NA

CDR3nt: TGTGCCAGCAGTCCGCTCCTGGGGAGGAGTGAGACCCAGTACTTC
CDR3aa: CASSPLLGRSETQYF
v_gene: TRBV2
d_gene: NA
j_gene: TRBJ2-5
abundance: NA

CDR3nt: TGTGCCAGTAGTATCGGTTTGGACAGCGAGTATGGCTACACCTTC
CDR3aa: CASSIGLDSEYGYTF
v_gene: TRBV19
d_gene: NA
j_gene: TRBJ1-2
abundance: NA

CDR3nt: TGTGCCAGTAGACTAGCGGGAGGCGCAGATACGCAGTATTTT
CDR3aa: CASRLAGGADTQYF
v_gene: TRBV28
d_gene: TRBD2
j_gene: TRBJ2-3
abundance: NA

CDR3nt: TGTGCCAGTCCTTCCGGGACTGAAGCTTTCTTT
CDR3aa: CASPSGTEAFF
v_gene: TRBV6-6
d_gene: NA
j_gene: TRBJ1-1
abundance: NA

CDR3nt: TGCGCCAGCACCTATAGCGGGGGGAGCACAGATACGCAGTATTTT
CDR3aa: CASTYSGGSTDTQYF
v_gene: TRBV5-1
d_gene: TRBD2
j_gene: TRBJ2-3
abundance: once

CDR3nt: TGCGCCAGCAGCCAAGATCGCGTAACAGAGACCCAGTACTTC
CDR3aa: CASSQDRVTETQYF
v_gene: TRBV4-1
d_gene: NA
j_gene: TRBJ2-5
abundance: once

CDR3nt: TGTGCCAGCAGCGTAGACGGGGGGCCCGGGGAGCTGTTTTTT
CDR3aa: CASSVDGGPGELFF
v_gene: TRBV9
d_gene: NA
j_gene: TRBJ2-2
abundance: NA

CDR3nt: TGTGCCAGCAGTTTTAGGTCGGGCGGGAGGCTCGACGAGCAGTACTTC
CDR3aa: CASSFRSGGRLDEQYF
v_gene: TRBV28
d_gene: TRBD2
j_gene: TRBJ2-7
abundance: NA

CDR3nt: TGTGCCAGCAGCGGCGGGACAGGAGCTTTCTTT
CDR3aa: CASSGGTGAFF
v_gene: TRBV9
d_gene: TRBD1
j_gene: TRBJ1-1
abundance: NA

CDR3nt: TGCGCCAGCAGCCCCCACCCTAAAGGGGATGAGCAGTTCTTC
CDR3aa: CASSPHPKGDEQFF
v_gene: TRBV4-1
d_gene: NA
j_gene: TRBJ2-1
abundance: NA

CDR3nt: TGTGCCAGCAGCCAACACCCGAACACGAAAGGCTACACCTTC
CDR3aa: CASSQHPNTKGYTF
v_gene: TRBV6-1
d_gene: NA
j_gene: TRBJ1-2
abundance: NA

CDR3nt: TGTTCCAGCAGCCCGCCGGGGGTCTATGGCTACACCTTC
CDR3aa: CSSSPPGVYGYTF
v_gene: TRBV7-9
d_gene: NA
j_gene: TRBJ1-2
abundance: NA

CDR3nt: TGTGCCAGCATAGGGAGCGGGGTGGAGCAGTTCTTC
CDR3aa: CASIGSGVEQFF
v_gene: TRBV2
d_gene: TRBD2
j_gene: TRBJ2-1
abundance: few

CDR3nt: TGCGCCAGCAGCCAGATTCCAGGGATGAACACTGAAGCTTTCTTT
CDR3aa: CASSQIPGMNTEAFF
v_gene: TRBV4-1
d_gene: NA
j_gene: TRBJ1-1
abundance: NA

CDR3nt: TGTGCCAGCAGTTACTCGTCCGGGAGGGAGCAGTACTTC
CDR3aa: CASSYSSGREQYF
v_gene: TRBV6-5
d_gene: TRBD2
j_gene: TRBJ2-7
abundance: NA

CDR3nt: TGTGCCAGCAGCCGCGACAGGGCCGGGGAGCTGTTTTTT
CDR3aa: CASSRDRAGELFF
v_gene: TRBV5-4
d_gene: TRBD1
j_gene: TRBJ2-2
abundance: NA

CDR3nt: TGTGCCAGCACCCAAGGGGGCGCAGAGACCCAGTACTTC
CDR3aa: CASTQGGAETQYF
v_gene: TRBV27
d_gene: TRBD1
j_gene: TRBJ2-5
abundance: NA

CDR3nt: TGTGCCAGCACCCGTGATTTACAGGGGAACACTGAAGCTTTCTTT
CDR3aa: CASTRDLQGNTEAFF
v_gene: TRBV5-4
d_gene: NA
j_gene: TRBJ1-1
abundance: few

CDR3nt: TGCGCCAGCAGCGCGGACAGGGGATGGCAGTACTTC
CDR3aa: CASSADRGWQYF
v_gene: TRBV5-1
d_gene: TRBD1
j_gene: TRBJ2-7
abundance: once

CDR3nt: TGTGCCAGTAGCATTACTCAGGGTAGCAATCAGCCCCAGCACTTT
CDR3aa: CASSITQGSNQPQHF
v_gene: TRBV19
d_gene: NA
j_gene: TRBJ1-5
abundance: NA

CDR3nt: TGTGCCAGCAGCTTGTACAGGAACTATGGCTACACCTTC
CDR3aa: CASSLYRNYGYTF
v_gene: TRBV5-8
d_gene: NA
j_gene: TRBJ1-2
abundance: NA

CDR3nt: TGTGCCAGCAGCTTGAAGACTAGCGGGGGGGCCGGGACAGATACGCAGTATTTT
CDR3aa: CASSLKTSGGAGTDTQYF
v_gene: TRBV5-4
d_gene: TRBD2
j_gene: TRBJ2-3
abundance: NA

CDR3nt: TGTGCCAGCAGCTTGGCCGTTAGCGGGACCACAGATACGCAGTATTTT
CDR3aa: CASSLAVSGTTDTQYF
v_gene: TRBV5-4
d_gene: TRBD2
j_gene: TRBJ2-3
abundance: NA

CDR3nt: TGTGCCAGCAGCTTAAGATGGCGACAGGGAGTCTCTGGGGCCAACGTCCTGACTTTC
CDR3aa: CASSLRWRQGVSGANVLTF
v_gene: TRBV7-2
d_gene: TRBD1
j_gene: TRBJ2-6
abundance: NA

CDR3nt: TGTGCCAGCAGTTTATGGCGGGGGGGAGGTTTAGATACGCAGTATTTT
CDR3aa: CASSLWRGGGLDTQYF
v_gene: TRBV27
d_gene: TRBD2
j_gene: TRBJ2-3
abundance: NA

CDR3nt: TGTGCCAGCAGCGCCGGGACAGACGGCCCCCAGCATTTT
CDR3aa: CASSAGTDGPQHF
v_gene: TRBV2
d_gene: TRBD1
j_gene: TRBJ1-5
abundance: NA

CDR3nt: TGTGCCAGCAGCCCGAGGGGACAGGCATACGAGCAGTACTTC
CDR3aa: CASSPRGQAYEQYF
v_gene: TRBV11-3
d_gene: TRBD1
j_gene: TRBJ2-7
abundance: NA

CDR3nt: TGTGCCAGCAGCCCCCTAGGGACAGGGTTGAGTGGGGCCAACGTCCTGACTTTC
CDR3aa: CASSPLGTGLSGANVLTF
v_gene: TRBV14
d_gene: TRBD1
j_gene: TRBJ2-6
abundance: NA

CDR3nt: TGTGCCAGCAGCTTAGGGGGAGCAGATACGCAGTATTTT
CDR3aa: CASSLGGADTQYF
v_gene: TRBV7-2
d_gene: NA
j_gene: TRBJ2-3
abundance: once

CDR3nt: TGTGCCAGCTCACCCCTGTCCACGGGGGCCAAAAACATTCAGTACTTC
CDR3aa: CASSPLSTGAKNIQYF
v_gene: TRBV18
d_gene: NA
j_gene: TRBJ2-4
abundance: NA

CDR3nt: TGTGCCAGCAGTTACCGGGGAAACACTGAAGCTTTCTTT
CDR3aa: CASSYRGNTEAFF
v_gene: TRBV25-1
d_gene: NA
j_gene: TRBJ1-1
abundance: NA

CDR3nt: TGTGCCAGCAGCCCACTACTAGCGGGAAGCGAGCAGTACTTC
CDR3aa: CASSPLLAGSEQYF
v_gene: TRBV28
d_gene: TRBD2
j_gene: TRBJ2-7
abundance: few

CDR3nt: TGTGCCAGCAGCATGGGACTAGCGGTAAGGAGTAACAATGAGCAGTTCTTC
CDR3aa: CASSMGLAVRSNNEQFF
v_gene: TRBV9
d_gene: TRBD2
j_gene: TRBJ2-1
abundance: NA

CDR3nt: TGTGCCAGCAGCTTAGAAGGGACAGGCCCAACTAATGAAAAACTGTTTTTT
CDR3aa: CASSLEGTGPTNEKLFF
v_gene: TRBV7-6
d_gene: TRBD1
j_gene: TRBJ1-4
abundance: NA

CDR3nt: TGTGCCAGCAGTGAAAGAAGCGGGGGGACCGGGGAGCTGTTTTTT
CDR3aa: CASSERSGGTGELFF
v_gene: TRBV6-4
d_gene: TRBD2
j_gene: TRBJ2-2
abundance: NA

CDR3nt: TGTGCCAGCAGTGAGGTGCGGGGGTCCTACAATGAGCAGTTCTTC
CDR3aa: CASSEVRGSYNEQFF
v_gene: TRBV2
d_gene: TRBD2
j_gene: TRBJ2-1
abundance: NA

CDR3nt: TGCGCCAGCAGCTTGGTGGCAGGGGGAACTGAAGCTTTCTTT
CDR3aa: CASSLVAGGTEAFF
v_gene: TRBV5-1
d_gene: TRBD1
j_gene: TRBJ1-1
abundance: NA

CDR3nt: TGTGCCAGCAGTTTATCTATTGGGGGCCCCTATAATTCACCCCTCCACTTT
CDR3aa: CASSLSIGGPYNSPLHF
v_gene: TRBV28
d_gene: NA
j_gene: TRBJ1-6
abundance: NA

CDR3nt: TGTGCCAGCAGCGTAGGACTAGCGGGAATTGAGCAGTTCTTC
CDR3aa: CASSVGLAGIEQFF
v_gene: TRBV9
d_gene: TRBD2
j_gene: TRBJ2-1
abundance: NA